This TCR beta chain was sequenced during a study of cytomegalovirus exposure and HLA in healthy donors. Broader study findings: Earlier results showed most TCR beta V segments being productive about 87% or about 30% of the time. Donors belonging to an Asian-associated ancestry cluster reportedly showed fewer N-insertions in productive TCRs than the roughly 700-donor mean, according to what a later analysis found. Accounts indicate the classifier identified cytomegalovirus status with strong specificity and sensitivity.

Worth noting for this clone: Its specificity is not known.

In the PCR, 60 Vbeta and 13 Jbeta primers were used. Data came from immunoSEQ multiplex PCR; TCRdb stores just in-frame clones and leaves some out. This sample has 100,000 to 130,000 clones; around 77% occur once, and the top ten carry 2% to 3%. Sequenced input: PBMCs. This receptor was obtained from a man between 18 and 29 years old in good health and CMV-seronegative.

In DNA form, the CDR3 reads TGTGCCAGCAGCCACAACAGGGGAGAGCAGTACTTC. The encoded protein is CASSHNRGEQYF. V usage is TRBV7-9 and J usage is TRBJ2-7; TRBD1 matches 7 bases. The length of the CDR3 is 12 residues. V was pared by 5 bases and J by 7 bases, with 5 bases of the junction left unmatched. CDR1 SEHNR and CDR2 FQNEAQ come from the germline V gene (reference sequence).